This T cell receptor (beta chain) was recovered during a study of blood T cell repertoires in COVID-19. CDR1 is SGHVS, CDR2 FQNEAQ, per germline. J gave up 5 bases and V 5 bases, and 5 bases lay outside the gene matches. The CDR3 is made up of 15 amino acids. Authors' data handling: Scientists estimated how many nucleated cells there were by amplifying reference gene primers. Repertoires were generated with immunoSEQ multiplex PCR, while TCRdb's copy carries only in-frame clones and drops some. V and J calls and clone size come straight from that table; D and trimming were deduced from the DNA. Of about 380,000 clones in the sample, roughly 80% were seen once.

The chain employs TRBV7-8 and TRBJ2-1; 11 bases are a match to TRBD2. Material for sequencing was peripheral blood. The TCR originated in a human donor with acute or convalescent COVID-19. The donor label of this sample is uncertain. CDR3 region: CASSPGLADNNEQFF. As DNA, the CDR3 is TGTGCCAGCAGCCCGGGACTAGCGGATAACAATGAGCAGTTCTTC.